A single sample is the source of the 8 T cell receptor beta chains below, sequenced in a study of T cells in Graves' hyperthyroidism and ophthalmopathy. TCR beta CDR3 regions were amplified from RNA. TCR CDR3 regions were first amplified by RT-PCR with HTBI primers. TCRdb re-derived calls from the multiplex PCR reads in MiXCR, one entry per CDR3 protein. The sample lists around 700,000 distinct CDR3 sequences, just over 35% seen once, with roughly 30% in the top ten. Sequenced: blood. The receptors here all came from a woman aged 40 to 49 with Graves' hyperthyroidism.

V gene TRBV2 combines with J gene TRBJ1-5; D unresolved. The CDR3 has 12 residues. Per the germline V gene, CDR1 is SNHLY and CDR2 is FYNNEI. V shed 6 bases and J shed 3 bases, with 6 bases lying between them. The CDR3 reads CASRHPNQPQHF. In DNA form, the CDR3 reads TGTGCCAGCAGGCACCCCAATCAGCCCCAGCATTTT. The full variable domain, rest sourced from reference TRBV2 and TRBJ1-5, is EPEVTQTPSHQVTQMGQEVILRCVPISNHLYFYWYRQILGQKVEFLVSFYNNEISEKSEIFDDQFSVERPDGSNFTLKIRSTKLEDSAMYFCASRHPNQPQHFGDGTRLSIL.

The table lists this clonotype with many counts. The chain links TRBV6-6 to TRBJ1-5; D is unclear. V lost 2 bases, J lost 6 bases, and 8 bases lay in between. Per the germline V gene, CDR1 is MNHNY and CDR2 is SVGAGI (reference sequence). The CDR3 loop spans 13 amino acids. This chain's CDR3 is CASSYGSAQPQHF. CDR3 nucleotides: TGTGCCAGCAGTTACGGTTCGGCTCAGCCCCAGCATTTT.

This chain uses TRBV25-1 with TRBJ2-7; 7 bases agree with TRBD1. The CDR3 spans 15 residues. Trimming removed 6 bases from V and 3 bases from J; junction bases left unmatched: 11. CDR1 is MGHDK, CDR2 SYGVNS, per germline. CDR3 coding DNA: TGTGCCAGCAGCCAAGGGGACAGTGGGTTCTACGAGCAGTACTTC. Translation: CASSQGDSGFYEQYF.

The table lists this clonotype with many counts. This sequence joins TRBV6-5 and TRBJ2-6, with TRBD1 identical over 8 bases. From germline, CDR1 is MNHEY and CDR2 SVGAGI. V shed 2 bases, J shed 0 bases, and the junction held 3 bases outside the gene matches. The CDR3 has 17 amino acids. The CDR3 nucleotides are TGTGCCAGCAGTTACGGACAGGGAGGCTCTGGGGCCAACGTCCTGACTTTC. Amino acid sequence: CASSYGQGGSGANVLTF.

This clonotype was seen more than once but under ten times. The chain employs TRBV28 and TRBJ1-5; no firm D call. The CDR3 consists of 13 residues. Germline-derived CDR1 and CDR2 are MDHEN and SYDVKM. V was trimmed by 5 bases and J by 11 bases, leaving 16 bases between them. Written as DNA, the CDR3 is TGTGCCAGCAGTCCCCCGGCGACGGAGGCCCAGCATTTT. It translates to CASSPPATEAQHF.

V is TRBV11-2 and J is TRBJ1-2; D is uncertain. The V gene's germline CDR1 is SGHAT and CDR2 FQNNGV. The V gene lost 6 bases and the J gene lost 6 bases, with 20 bases spanning the gap. This CDR3 contains 15 residues. The DNA for the CDR3 is TGTGCCAGCAGTCCTCGTTTAGGCTCGGAGGATGGCTACACCTTC. It encodes CASSPRLGSEDGYTF.

This clonotype was observed many times. V usage is TRBV20-1 and J usage is TRBJ2-2; D is ambiguous. V lost 0 bases, J lost 4 bases, and 6 bases lay in between. Germline loops: CDR1 DFQATT, CDR2 SNEGSKA (reference sequence). The CDR3 has 13 residues. The CDR3 protein is CSARDGLTGELFF. DNA of the CDR3: TGCAGTGCTAGAGACGGCCTCACCGGGGAGCTGTTTTTT.

This clonotype has just a few counts. The rearrangement joins TRBV10-3 to TRBJ1-3, with D uncertain. The ends were cut back, 5 bases at V and 8 bases at J, with 16 bases in the middle. CDR3 length: 14 amino acids. CDR1 is ENHRY and CDR2 is SYGVKD in the germline V gene. CDR3 in DNA: TGTGCCATCAGTCCATCCGCGGGTCTCGACACCATATATTTT. Residues: CAISPSAGLDTIYF.